These T cell receptor beta chains were read from a single sample in a study of shared clonotypes between healthy human individuals. Sequencing used immunoSEQ multiplex PCR; TCRdb keeps in-frame clones, though not all of them. This sample yields roughly 1 million clones, of which roughly 74% are seen a single time; about 0.52% belongs to the top ten. The sequenced material came from memory CD4+ T cells from PBMCs. These receptors were collected from a man aged 18-30 years in good health. Some clones in this sample may be carry-over from other donors' samples. The CDR3 runs from the conserved cysteine through the conserved F or W. A D gene is named only where the DNA matches it firmly. The listing skips clone size in some rows; elsewhere it reads once, few, many or a size class.

d_call: NA; j_call: TRBJ1-5; clone_size: NA; v_call: TRBV2; cdr3_nt: TGTGCCAGCAAGGAACTCGGGTCGCCCCAGCATTTT; cdr3_aa: CASKELGSPQHF
d_call: TRBD1; j_call: TRBJ1-2; clone_size: NA; v_call: TRBV11-2; cdr3_nt: TGTGCCAGCAGCTTACAGGGGGCGGGTGGCTACACCTTC; cdr3_aa: CASSLQGAGGYTF
d_call: NA; j_call: TRBJ2-7; clone_size: NA; v_call: TRBV6-5; cdr3_nt: TGTGCCAGCAGGCCGGGACCTCCGTCGGGCGAGCAGTACTTC; cdr3_aa: CASRPGPPSGEQYF
d_call: NA; j_call: TRBJ1-1; clone_size: NA; v_call: TRBV7-6; cdr3_nt: TGTGCCAGCAGCCTCGGTACCGTGAACACTGAAGCTTTCTTT; cdr3_aa: CASSLGTVNTEAFF
d_call: NA; j_call: TRBJ2-2; clone_size: NA; v_call: TRBV7-2; cdr3_nt: TGTGCCAGCAGCTTAGCGGGCCCTCTTACCGGGGAGCTGTTTTTT; cdr3_aa: CASSLAGPLTGELFF
d_call: NA; j_call: TRBJ1-5; clone_size: NA; v_call: TRBV28; cdr3_nt: TGTGCCAGCATCTCGCAGGGGTTGGGCAATCAGCCCCAGCATTTT; cdr3_aa: CASISQGLGNQPQHF
d_call: TRBD2; j_call: TRBJ2-2; clone_size: NA; v_call: TRBV9; cdr3_nt: TGTGCCAGCAGCGACCCCCGGGGGGGCACCGGGGAGCTGTTTTTT; cdr3_aa: CASSDPRGGTGELFF
d_call: NA; j_call: TRBJ1-2; clone_size: NA; v_call: TRBV5-1; cdr3_nt: TGCGCCAGCAGCTTGGAACAAGGCTATGGCTACACCTTC; cdr3_aa: CASSLEQGYGYTF
d_call: TRBD2; j_call: TRBJ2-1; clone_size: NA; v_call: TRBV7-3; cdr3_nt: TGTGCCAGCAGCTTCGGGACTAGCGACAATGAGCAGTTCTTC; cdr3_aa: CASSFGTSDNEQFF
d_call: TRBD2; j_call: TRBJ2-3; clone_size: few; v_call: TRBV5-1; cdr3_nt: TGCGCCAGCAGCTTGGAACTAGCGGGAGCAGATACGCAGTATTTT; cdr3_aa: CASSLELAGADTQYF
d_call: NA; j_call: TRBJ2-5; clone_size: NA; v_call: TRBV5-1; cdr3_nt: TGCGCCAGCAGCTACGGACAGACTAAAGAGACCCAGTACTTC; cdr3_aa: CASSYGQTKETQYF
d_call: NA; j_call: TRBJ1-2; clone_size: NA; v_call: TRBV30; cdr3_nt: TGTGCCTGGAGGGAACGGGACAACTATGGCTACACCTTC; cdr3_aa: CAWRERDNYGYTF
d_call: NA; j_call: TRBJ1-2; clone_size: NA; v_call: TRBV5-5; cdr3_nt: TGTGCCAGCAGCCCGATCGCGGTGCCCAACTATGGCTACACCTTC; cdr3_aa: CASSPIAVPNYGYTF
d_call: NA; j_call: TRBJ1-2; clone_size: NA; v_call: TRBV5-4; cdr3_nt: TGTGCCAGCAGCTCCCCATCCAGGGAGCATGGCTACACCTTC; cdr3_aa: CASSSPSREHGYTF
d_call: NA; j_call: TRBJ2-6; clone_size: NA; v_call: TRBV28; cdr3_nt: TGTGCCAGCAGTTTCTCCTTGAGGGGATCCTCTGGGGCCAACGTCCTGACTTTC; cdr3_aa: CASSFSLRGSSGANVLTF
d_call: NA; j_call: TRBJ1-5; clone_size: many; v_call: TRBV14; cdr3_nt: TGTGCCAGCAGCCAAGCAGGGGATCAGCCCCAGCATTTT; cdr3_aa: CASSQAGDQPQHF
d_call: NA; j_call: TRBJ1-1; clone_size: many; v_call: TRBV10-3; cdr3_nt: TGTGCCATCAGTGGGGTGAACACTGAAGCTTTCTTT; cdr3_aa: CAISGVNTEAFF
d_call: TRBD1; j_call: TRBJ2-7; clone_size: NA; v_call: TRBV7-6; cdr3_nt: TGTGCCAGCAGCTTAGCGTACAGGGGACAACACGAGCAGTACTTC; cdr3_aa: CASSLAYRGQHEQYF
d_call: NA; j_call: TRBJ1-4; clone_size: once; v_call: TRBV4-1; cdr3_nt: TGCGCCAGCAGCTCGCCTCGCCCCCAGGTCGTTGGACTGTTTTTT; cdr3_aa: CASSSPRPQVVGLFF
d_call: TRBD1; j_call: TRBJ2-5; clone_size: NA; v_call: TRBV7-9; cdr3_nt: TGTGCCAGCAGCAAGACAGGGGGCAGGCAAGAGACCCAGTACTTC; cdr3_aa: CASSKTGGRQETQYF
d_call: NA; j_call: TRBJ2-3; clone_size: NA; v_call: TRBV7-2; cdr3_nt: TGTGCCAGCAGCTTAGGGGGGCTCACAGATACGCAGTATTTT; cdr3_aa: CASSLGGLTDTQYF
d_call: NA; j_call: TRBJ1-1; clone_size: NA; v_call: TRBV7-2; cdr3_nt: TGTGCCAGCAGCTTAGGAGGCCAAGCGAACACTGAAGCTTTCTTT; cdr3_aa: CASSLGGQANTEAFF
d_call: NA; j_call: TRBJ1-3; clone_size: NA; v_call: TRBV4-2; cdr3_nt: TGTGCCAGCAGCTCGGACAGTGGAGGGTTGGCCATATATTTT; cdr3_aa: CASSSDSGGLAIYF
d_call: NA; j_call: TRBJ2-3; clone_size: NA; v_call: TRBV6-4; cdr3_nt: TGTGCCAGCAGTGACTCGATGACAGATACGCAGTATTTT; cdr3_aa: CASSDSMTDTQYF
d_call: NA; j_call: TRBJ1-5; clone_size: NA; v_call: TRBV27; cdr3_nt: TGTGCCAGCAGTTTACCACCGGGGCCCCAGCATTTT; cdr3_aa: CASSLPPGPQHF
d_call: NA; j_call: TRBJ1-4; clone_size: NA; v_call: TRBV9; cdr3_nt: TGTGCCAGCAGCGCCGACGGAACTAATGAAAAACTGTTTTTT; cdr3_aa: CASSADGTNEKLFF
d_call: TRBD2; j_call: TRBJ2-7; clone_size: NA; v_call: TRBV5-1; cdr3_nt: TGCGCCAGCAGCTTGGTTGGTAGCGGGAGTGACCCCGCGAACTACGAGCAGTACTTC; cdr3_aa: CASSLVGSGSDPANYEQYF
d_call: TRBD1; j_call: TRBJ1-2; clone_size: once; v_call: TRBV7-9; cdr3_nt: TGTGCCAGCAGTAGGGGACAGGGGGATGGCTACACCTTC; cdr3_aa: CASSRGQGDGYTF
d_call: NA; j_call: TRBJ2-7; clone_size: NA; v_call: TRBV10-3; cdr3_nt: TGTGCCATCACAGCGAACACCTACGAGCAGTACTTC; cdr3_aa: CAITANTYEQYF
d_call: TRBD2; j_call: TRBJ2-3; clone_size: NA; v_call: TRBV5-4; cdr3_nt: TGTGCCAGCAGGACCTCACTAGCGGGAGGGCCCGATACGCAGTATTTT; cdr3_aa: CASRTSLAGGPDTQYF
d_call: NA; j_call: TRBJ2-1; clone_size: once; v_call: TRBV7-2; cdr3_nt: TGTGCCAGCAGCTTAGCGGTAAGCTCCTACAATGAGCAGTTCTTC; cdr3_aa: CASSLAVSSYNEQFF
d_call: TRBD1; j_call: TRBJ2-2; clone_size: NA; v_call: TRBV5-6; cdr3_nt: TGTGCCAGCAGCCGGACAGGGGTGGGAACCGGGGAGCTGTTTTTT; cdr3_aa: CASSRTGVGTGELFF
d_call: NA; j_call: TRBJ1-5; clone_size: NA; v_call: TRBV28; cdr3_nt: TGTGCCAGCAGCCCGAATGTGGGGGGCGCCTCGCGCAATCAGCCCCAGCATTTT; cdr3_aa: CASSPNVGGASRNQPQHF
d_call: NA; j_call: TRBJ1-5; clone_size: NA; v_call: TRBV6-6; cdr3_nt: TGTGCCAGCAGTTACAATGGGGCAGGGGTGAGTCAGCCCCAGCATTTT; cdr3_aa: CASSYNGAGVSQPQHF
d_call: NA; j_call: TRBJ1-6; clone_size: NA; v_call: TRBV2; cdr3_nt: TGTGCCAGCAGTGCTGCCCAGGGTGGAGCACCCCTCCACTTT; cdr3_aa: CASSAAQGGAPLHF
d_call: NA; j_call: TRBJ2-1; clone_size: NA; v_call: TRBV4-1; cdr3_nt: TGCGCCAGCAGCCAGGGCTTAGTTTACAATGAGCAGTTCTTC; cdr3_aa: CASSQGLVYNEQFF
d_call: NA; j_call: TRBJ1-2; clone_size: NA; v_call: TRBV5-1; cdr3_nt: TGCGCCAGCAGCTTGGACGGTCCTTATGGCTACACCTTC; cdr3_aa: CASSLDGPYGYTF
d_call: TRBD2; j_call: TRBJ2-1; clone_size: NA; v_call: TRBV15; cdr3_nt: TGTGCCACCAGTGGAGACCAGGGACTATCGGCTATTAGTCAGCAGTTCTTC; cdr3_aa: CATSGDQGLSAISQQFF
d_call: NA; j_call: TRBJ1-2; clone_size: few; v_call: TRBV29-1; cdr3_nt: TGCAGCGTCCGGGGGGCGCTTGGCTATGGCTACACCTTC; cdr3_aa: CSVRGALGYGYTF
d_call: NA; j_call: TRBJ1-1; clone_size: few; v_call: TRBV29-1; cdr3_nt: TGCAGCGCTCACAGGGAACGGAACACTGAAGCTTTCTTT; cdr3_aa: CSAHRERNTEAFF
d_call: NA; j_call: TRBJ2-1; clone_size: NA; v_call: TRBV2; cdr3_nt: TGTGCCAGCGGCTCGGAATCCTACAATGAGCAGTTCTTC; cdr3_aa: CASGSESYNEQFF
d_call: NA; j_call: TRBJ1-5; clone_size: NA; v_call: TRBV5-4; cdr3_nt: TGTGCCAGCAGCTTCGGTTGGAATCAGCCCCAGCATTTT; cdr3_aa: CASSFGWNQPQHF
d_call: TRBD1; j_call: TRBJ1-6; clone_size: NA; v_call: TRBV7-9; cdr3_nt: TGTGCCAGCAGGAGAACAGGGGACAATTCACCCCTCCACTTT; cdr3_aa: CASRRTGDNSPLHF
d_call: NA; j_call: TRBJ1-4; clone_size: NA; v_call: TRBV11-2; cdr3_nt: TGTGCCAGCAGCTCTCAAATCAACAGGGCCTCTGGGGAAAAACTGTTTTTT; cdr3_aa: CASSSQINRASGEKLFF
d_call: TRBD2; j_call: TRBJ2-7; clone_size: NA; v_call: TRBV10-1; cdr3_nt: TGCGCCAGCAGTCCCCGAGGCGGGGGAACCTACGAGCAGTACTTC; cdr3_aa: CASSPRGGGTYEQYF
d_call: TRBD1; j_call: TRBJ2-1; clone_size: NA; v_call: TRBV5-6; cdr3_nt: TGTGCCAGCAGCTTGACCGGGACAGGGGGGTTCTTC; cdr3_aa: CASSLTGTGGFF
d_call: NA; j_call: TRBJ2-7; clone_size: NA; v_call: TRBV10-3; cdr3_nt: TGTGCCATCAGTGAGTCTATTGGGGAGCAGTACTTC; cdr3_aa: CAISESIGEQYF
d_call: NA; j_call: TRBJ2-7; clone_size: NA; v_call: TRBV19; cdr3_nt: TGTGCCAGTAGTATAGTAGGGGGGGCATCCTACGAGCAGTACTTC; cdr3_aa: CASSIVGGASYEQYF
d_call: NA; j_call: TRBJ1-4; clone_size: NA; v_call: TRBV19; cdr3_nt: TGTGCCAGTAGTGGCCCCCGGGCAGGGAATGAAAAACTGTTTTTT; cdr3_aa: CASSGPRAGNEKLFF
d_call: NA; j_call: TRBJ2-7; clone_size: NA; v_call: TRBV2; cdr3_nt: TGTGCCAGCAGTGCACAGGGAGGAGGGTTTTACGAGCAGTACTTC; cdr3_aa: CASSAQGGGFYEQYF
d_call: TRBD1; j_call: TRBJ1-2; clone_size: NA; v_call: TRBV29-1; cdr3_nt: TGCAGCGCCCGGGACAGGGAATGGGACGGCTACACCTTC; cdr3_aa: CSARDREWDGYTF
d_call: NA; j_call: TRBJ1-4; clone_size: NA; v_call: TRBV5-1; cdr3_nt: TGCGCCAGCAGCAAAAGGATCGGGGGCAGTGGTGAAAAACTGTTTTTT; cdr3_aa: CASSKRIGGSGEKLFF
d_call: NA; j_call: TRBJ2-7; clone_size: few; v_call: TRBV29-1; cdr3_nt: TGCAGCGTTGTGGGCCAGGGGTACGACGAGCAGTACTTC; cdr3_aa: CSVVGQGYDEQYF